The TCR beta chain under discussion was sequenced for a study of cytomegalovirus exposure and HLA in healthy donors. Overall study results and limits: Researchers counted about 150 TCR beta chains as cytomegalovirus-associated. Diagnosis of cytomegalovirus status made by the classifier reportedly showed high specificity and sensitivity.

Germline V gives CDR1 WSHSY, CDR2 SAAADI. This CDR3 contains 17 residues. J gave up 0 bases and V 6 bases, and 8 bases lay outside the gene matches. Profiled with immunoSEQ multiplex PCR; TCRdb holds only in-frame clones, not every one. The sample lists about 160,000 clones; under 90% were seen once. Remarks on this clone: The antigen remains unidentified.

The receptor comes from a woman in her late teens or twenties in good health and CMV-seropositive. The chain carries TRBV10-2 and TRBJ2-3; 11 nucleotides align to TRBD2. Sequencing was performed on PBMCs. This chain's CDR3 is CASSDATSGASTDTQYF. Written as DNA, the CDR3 is TGCGCCAGCAGCGACGCGACTAGCGGGGCTAGCACAGATACGCAGTATTTT.